The entry below gives a single TCR beta chain sequence along with its context. No antigen is known for it. This table comes from immunoSEQ multiplex PCR, and its TCRdb copy is limited to in-frame clones, with some not included. The sample includes 10,000 to 13,000 clones, approximately 81% of them seen just once. No patient escaped relapse after autologous stem cell transplantation, and brentuximab vedotin exposure varied. The data belong to a study of PD-1 blockade in classical Hodgkin lymphoma. Germline V gives CDR1 MGHRA, CDR2 YSYEKL. There are 16 residues in the CDR3. V lost 4 bases and J lost 4; bases outside the gene matches: 9. Findings of the study overall: While CD8+ TCR diversity did not rise significantly by C4D1, CD4+ TCR diversity did. Baseline TCR diversity was reportedly lower in newly diagnosed patients than in healthy donors. It was reported as lower still in relapsed/refractory patients.

The rearrangement joins TRBV4-1 to TRBJ2-3; 9 nucleotides match TRBD2. The sequence came from a human donor with classical Hodgkin lymphoma. The source material was peripheral blood mononuclear cells (PBMCs), sampled at baseline. This chain's CDR3 is CASSPSLAGAADTQYF. The CDR3 region has the DNA TGCGCCAGCAGCCCGTCCTTAGCGGGGGCGGCAGATACGCAGTATTTT.